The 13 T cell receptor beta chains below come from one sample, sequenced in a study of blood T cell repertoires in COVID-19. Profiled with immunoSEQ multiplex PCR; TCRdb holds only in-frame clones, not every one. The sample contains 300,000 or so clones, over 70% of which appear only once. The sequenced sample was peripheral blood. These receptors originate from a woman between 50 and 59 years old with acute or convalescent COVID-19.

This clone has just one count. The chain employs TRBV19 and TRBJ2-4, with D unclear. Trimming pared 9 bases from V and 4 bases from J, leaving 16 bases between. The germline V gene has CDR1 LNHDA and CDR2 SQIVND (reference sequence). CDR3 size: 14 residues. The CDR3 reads CASDSPGAKNIQYF. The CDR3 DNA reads TGTGCCAGCGACTCCCCCGGAGCTAAAAACATTCAGTACTTC.

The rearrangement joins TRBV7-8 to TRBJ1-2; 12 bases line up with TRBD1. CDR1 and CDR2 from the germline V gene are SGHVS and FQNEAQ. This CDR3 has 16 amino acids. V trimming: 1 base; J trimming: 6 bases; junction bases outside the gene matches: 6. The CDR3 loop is CASSLDRGTGGDGYTF. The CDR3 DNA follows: TGTGCCAGCAGCTTAGACAGGGGGACAGGGGGCGATGGCTACACCTTC.

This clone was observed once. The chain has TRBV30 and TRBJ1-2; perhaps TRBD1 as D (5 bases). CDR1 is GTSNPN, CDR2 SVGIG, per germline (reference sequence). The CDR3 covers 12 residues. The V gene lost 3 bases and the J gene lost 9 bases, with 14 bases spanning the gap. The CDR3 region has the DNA TGTGCCTGGAGGGGGCTTGAGTATCGCTACACCTTC. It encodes CAWRGLEYRYTF.

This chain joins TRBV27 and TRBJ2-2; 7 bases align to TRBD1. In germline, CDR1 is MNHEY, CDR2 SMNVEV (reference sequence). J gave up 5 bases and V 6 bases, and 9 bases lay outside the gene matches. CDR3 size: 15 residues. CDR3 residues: CASRPSTGRTGELFF. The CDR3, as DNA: TGTGCCAGCAGACCCTCGACAGGGCGAACCGGGGAGCTGTTTTTT.

The CDR3 DNA follows: TGTGCCAGCTCATCAACACAGAGCCCTGAGCAGTTCTTC. It translates to CASSSTQSPEQFF. The rearrangement uses TRBV18 and TRBJ2-1, with unresolved D. CDR1 and CDR2 (germline): KGHSH, LQKENI. Trimming removed 5 bases from V and 9 bases from J, with 14 bases in between. The CDR3 totals 13 residues.

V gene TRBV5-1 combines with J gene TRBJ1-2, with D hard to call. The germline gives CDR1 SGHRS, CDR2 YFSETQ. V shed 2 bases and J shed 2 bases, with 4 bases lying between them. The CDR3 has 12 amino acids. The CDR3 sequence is CASSLENYGYTF. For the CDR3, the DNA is TGCGCCAGCAGCTTAGAGAACTATGGCTACACCTTC.

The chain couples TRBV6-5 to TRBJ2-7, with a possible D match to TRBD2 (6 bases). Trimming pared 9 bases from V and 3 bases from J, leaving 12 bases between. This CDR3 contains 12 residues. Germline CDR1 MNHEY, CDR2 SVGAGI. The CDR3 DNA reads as TGTGCCAGTACGGGACTCTTCTACGAGCAGTACTTC. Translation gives CASTGLFYEQYF.

The CDR3 loop reads CASSQSFPRDKNIQYF. CDR3 coding DNA: TGCGCCAGCAGCCAAAGTTTCCCACGGGACAAAAACATTCAGTACTTC. V is TRBV4-1 and J is TRBJ2-4; perhaps TRBD2 as D (5 bases). CDR3 length equals 16 residues. Germline V gene lookup returns CDR1 MGHRA and CDR2 YSYEKL. V was clipped by 2 bases and J by 3 bases, with 14 bases between them.

In DNA form, the CDR3 reads TGTGCCAGCAGCAAAGGAGGAGGCAGCACCTCGGACTCAGGAAACACCATATATTTT. Protein sequence: CASSKGGGSTSDSGNTIYF. The V and J genes are TRBV21-1 and TRBJ1-3. TRBV21-1 is classified as a pseudogene. CDR3 length: 19 residues.

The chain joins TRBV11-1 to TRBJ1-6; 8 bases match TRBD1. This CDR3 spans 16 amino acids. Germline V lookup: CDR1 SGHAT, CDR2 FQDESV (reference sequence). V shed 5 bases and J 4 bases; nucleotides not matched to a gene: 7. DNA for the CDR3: TGTGCCAGCAGCCCGAGGCAGGGGGCATATAATTCACCCCTCCACTTT. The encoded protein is CASSPRQGAYNSPLHF.

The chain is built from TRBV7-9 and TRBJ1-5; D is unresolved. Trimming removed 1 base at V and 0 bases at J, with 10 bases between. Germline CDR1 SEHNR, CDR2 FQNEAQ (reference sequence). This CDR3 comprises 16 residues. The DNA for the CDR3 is TGTGCCAGCAGCTTAGGGGCCGGGGATAGCAATCAGCCCCAGCATTTT. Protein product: CASSLGAGDSNQPQHF. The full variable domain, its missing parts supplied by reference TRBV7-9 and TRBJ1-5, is DTGVSQNPRHKITKRGQNVTFRCDPISEHNRLYWYRQTLGQGPEFLTYFQNEAQLEKSRLLSDRFSAERPKGSFSTLEIQRTEQGDSAMYLCASSLGAGDSNQPQHFGDGTRLSIL.

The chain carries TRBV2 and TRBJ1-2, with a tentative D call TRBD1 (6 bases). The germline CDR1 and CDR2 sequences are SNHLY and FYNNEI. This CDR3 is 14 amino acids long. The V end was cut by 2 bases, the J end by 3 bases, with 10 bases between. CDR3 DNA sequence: TGTGCCAGCAGTGAACGGACAGTGGACTATGGCTACACCTTC. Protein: CASSERTVDYGYTF. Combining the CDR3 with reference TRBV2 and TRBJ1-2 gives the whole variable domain EPEVTQTPSHQVTQMGQEVILRCVPISNHLYFYWYRQILGQKVEFLVSFYNNEISEKSEIFDDQFSVERPDGSNFTLKIRSTKLEDSAMYFCASSERTVDYGYTFGSGTRLTVV.

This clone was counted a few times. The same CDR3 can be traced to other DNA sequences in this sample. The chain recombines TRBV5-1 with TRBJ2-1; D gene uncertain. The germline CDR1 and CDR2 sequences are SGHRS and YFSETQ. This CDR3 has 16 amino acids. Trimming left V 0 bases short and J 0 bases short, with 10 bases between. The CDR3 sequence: CASSLGTDPSYNEQFF. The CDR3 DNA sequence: TGCGCCAGCAGCTTGGGTACAGACCCCTCCTACAATGAGCAGTTCTTC.